The TCR beta chain described here comes from a study of shared clonotypes between healthy human individuals (TCRdb year 2020). About the study as a whole: The cohort included three men and a couple of women between 18 and 49 years of age. Per donor, three plates each were used for CD4 naive and CD4 memory, two for CD8 naive, and one for CD8 memory. To increase sequencing depth and limit assay-specific biases, TCR repertoire library preparation and sequencing were carried out by different laboratories using diverse techniques. The study deeply sequenced blood TCR repertoires of about 5 healthy adults to estimate repertoire size and the extent of clonotype sharing between individuals. Leukapheresis yielded between about 0.85 and 10 billion PBMCs per donor. Study-wide conclusions, independent of this receptor: Pairwise subsampling indicated that sequencing depth was expected to affect the degree of clonotype sharing among donors. The genetic and exposure-history diversity represented was limited by the small number of donors. Compared with non-shared clonotypes, clonotypes shared by all four sorted-subset donors had higher generation probabilities. Sharing across four donors was observed for approximately 5% of naive CD4, less than 4% of naive CD8, roughly 2.3% of memory CD4, and around 0.44% of memory CD8 clonotypes. Even with the large sequencing depth, rarefaction of the sorted-subset datasets indicated that sequencing was incomplete. Estimated clonotype richness was generally larger for naive than for memory subsets. Sampling was restricted to blood, and TCR repertoires in tissues likely differ from the TCR repertoires found in blood.

Measured from the cysteine to the phenylalanine, the CDR3 is 16 residues long. Only the CDR3 DNA is retained, 48 bases long and in frame from the first base. The germline V gene yields MGHRA for CDR1 and YSYEKL for CDR2. The trim is 2 bases for V and 4 bases for J, with a gap of 16 bases between the germline ends. Using the deep immunoSEQ assay, multiplex PCR amplified TCR CDR3 regions from genomic DNA. Genomic DNA extracted from each cell subset was distributed evenly over all wells of several immunoSEQ 96-well plates, and each plate served as one replicate. For sorted subsets, each replicate PCR was loaded with about 200 ng genomic DNA, equivalent to 25,000 to 35,000 T cell genomes. Purified libraries were quantified with a Qubit 3.0 fluorometer, sized on a Bioanalyzer 2100, and re-quantified with the KAPA Library Quantification kit. Each immunoSEQ 96-well plate was sequenced on its own single-read 150-cycle Illumina NextSeq 550 flow cell. Per the original workflow: The immunoSEQ output contained only junctional sequences without quality scores, so filtering could not match that applied to full-length reads. To assign V/J genes and CDR3, sequences were annotated against IMGT germline references using PyIR, a Python wrapper for IgBLAST v1.9. Reads were filtered out if the reads had weak V/J assignments (E-value above 1e-6), no CDR3, stop codons, out-of-frame junctions, or ambiguous translated residues. V3J clonotypes were defined by identical inferred V gene, J gene, and CDR3 amino acid sequence. Percentage overlap between repertoires was calculated by dividing the number of shared unique clonotypes by the size of the smaller repertoire. Richness of each repertoire was evaluated using RTK rarefaction, the Chao1 estimator, and Recon v2.1 estimates of unobserved clonotypes. OLGA was used to compute generation probabilities for all TCRbeta clonotypes that the gDNA method yielded from a handful of donors. As stored in TCRdb, this immuneACCESS dataset retains in-frame rearrangements with V and J assigned. A fraction of the clones does not appear; measured against another copy, unresolved V genes explain less than half of the discrepancy, and the remainder lacks a known reason. V and J calls and clone size follow that table, whereas D and trimming were derived from the DNA. In this sample the table shows hundreds of thousands of clones, 85% to 95% of which occur a single time. The ten biggest clones cover around 24% of the sample.

A remark on this clone: Its antigen target is currently unknown. Qualities for individual bases were not recorded, and no much larger clone is one base off.

CD8 naive samples were CD45RO-negative cells positively selected for CCR7, giving a CD45RA+CCR7+ population that excluded TemRA cells. The donors were healthy, HIV-negative adults with no recently reported acute infections or vaccinations. All donors were Caucasian adults living in Nashville, Tennessee, USA. After blood collection by leukapheresis, PBMCs were isolated using Ficoll-Histopaque density gradient centrifugation and then cryopreserved in the vapor phase of liquid nitrogen. Analytical flow cytometry was used to check the purity and quantity of each magnetically sorted T cell population. Each sorted fraction had its genomic DNA isolated and then quantified by UV absorbance on a Nanodrop 2000c.

This chain is built from TRBV4-1 and TRBJ2-3; tentative D gene TRBD2, with 5 bases matching. The sequencing input was naive CD8+ T cells sorted from blood. What the cell subset or site label conveys for this sample: CD45RA+CCR7+. This receptor was taken from a man aged 25-45 years in good health. The CDR3 region has the sequence CASSQSDSEAADTQYF. The bases read TGCGCCAGCAGCCAATCTGACTCGGAGGCGGCAGATACGCAGTATTTT.